This TCR beta chain was captured in a study of CD8 T cells in Susac syndrome. The RNA, roughly 0.45 to 1 ug, was put through reverse transcription using random hexamers. Across 54 Vbeta and 13 Jbeta, TCR beta CDR3 was amplified with immunoSEQ multiplex PCR. Each CDR3 protein is one row after TCRdb ran MiXCR on the immunoSEQ multiplex PCR reads. The sample has around 300,000 distinct CDR3 sequences, 75% to 90% seen once. The sample holds one count of this clonotype. The CDR3 is 15 residues long. Deletions cut 0 bases from V and 1 base from J, with 8 bases between. Germline values: CDR1 SGDLS, CDR2 YYNGEE.

The specimen was CD8+ T cells from PBMCs. The chain is built from TRBV9 and TRBJ2-4, with D unresolved. The clonotype comes from a human donor with multiple sclerosis. CDR3 residues: CASSVGSLAKNIQYF. In DNA form, the CDR3 reads TGTGCCAGCAGCGTAGGTTCTTTGGCCAAAAACATTCAGTACTTC. Looking up the rest from reference TRBV9 and TRBJ2-4 gives the full variable domain: DSGVTQTPKHLITATGQRVTLRCSPRSGDLSVYWYQQSLDQGLQFLIQYYNGEERAKGNILERFSAQQFPDLHSELNLSSLELGDSALYFCASSVGSLAKNIQYFGAGTRLSVL.